This T cell receptor (beta chain) was found in a study of cytomegalovirus exposure and HLA in healthy donors. Germline V gene data show CDR1 as SGHNT and CDR2 as YENEEA. This CDR3 has 14 amino acids. The V end lost 1 base, the J end lost 3 bases, and 9 bases lay between the germline ends. This clone was recorded a few times. A multiplex PCR was run with 60 Vbeta primers and 13 Jbeta primers. The assay was immunoSEQ multiplex PCR, and TCRdb's table has in-frame clones only and misses some. The data hold about 160,000 clones, with 82% observed a single time. V gene TRBV11-3 combines with J gene TRBJ1-1, with D unresolved. The TCR comes from a girl aged 2-10 years in good health and CMV-seropositive. Sequencing was carried out using PBMCs. The CDR3 DNA reads TGTGCCAGCAGCTTAGGGGGTAGCGACACTGAAGCTTTCTTT. Translated: CASSLGGSDTEAFF.